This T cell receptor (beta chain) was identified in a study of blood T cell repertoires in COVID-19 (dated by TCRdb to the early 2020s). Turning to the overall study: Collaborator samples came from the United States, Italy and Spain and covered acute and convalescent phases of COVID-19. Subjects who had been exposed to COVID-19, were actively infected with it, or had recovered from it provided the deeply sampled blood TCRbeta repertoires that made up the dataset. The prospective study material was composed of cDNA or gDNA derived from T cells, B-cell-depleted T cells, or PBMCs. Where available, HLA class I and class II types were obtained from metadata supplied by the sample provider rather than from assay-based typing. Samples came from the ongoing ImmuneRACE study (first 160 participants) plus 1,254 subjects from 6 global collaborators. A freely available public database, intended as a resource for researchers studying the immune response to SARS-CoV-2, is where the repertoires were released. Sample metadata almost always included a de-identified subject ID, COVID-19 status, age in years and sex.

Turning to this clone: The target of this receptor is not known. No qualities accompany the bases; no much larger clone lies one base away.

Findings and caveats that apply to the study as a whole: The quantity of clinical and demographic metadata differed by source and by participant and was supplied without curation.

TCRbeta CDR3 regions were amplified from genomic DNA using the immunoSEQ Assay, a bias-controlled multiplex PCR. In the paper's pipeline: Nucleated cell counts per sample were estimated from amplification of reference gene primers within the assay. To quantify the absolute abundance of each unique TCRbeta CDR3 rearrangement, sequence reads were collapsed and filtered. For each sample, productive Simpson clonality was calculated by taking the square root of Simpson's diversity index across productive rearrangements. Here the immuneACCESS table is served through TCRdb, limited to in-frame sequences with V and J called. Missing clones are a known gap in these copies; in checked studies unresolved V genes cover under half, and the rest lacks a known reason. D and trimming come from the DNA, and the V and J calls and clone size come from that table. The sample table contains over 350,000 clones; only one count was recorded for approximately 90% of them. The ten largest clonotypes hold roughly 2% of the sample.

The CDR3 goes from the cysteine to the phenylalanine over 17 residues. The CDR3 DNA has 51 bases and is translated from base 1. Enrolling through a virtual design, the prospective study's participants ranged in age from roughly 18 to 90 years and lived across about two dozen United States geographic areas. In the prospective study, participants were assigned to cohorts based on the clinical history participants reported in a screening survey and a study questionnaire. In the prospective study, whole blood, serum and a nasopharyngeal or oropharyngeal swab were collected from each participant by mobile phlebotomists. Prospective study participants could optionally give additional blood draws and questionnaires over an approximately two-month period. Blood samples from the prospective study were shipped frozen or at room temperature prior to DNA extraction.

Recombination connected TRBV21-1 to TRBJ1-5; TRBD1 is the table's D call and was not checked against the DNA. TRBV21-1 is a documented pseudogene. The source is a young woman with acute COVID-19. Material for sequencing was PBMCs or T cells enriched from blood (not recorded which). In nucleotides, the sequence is TGTGCCAGCAGCGTATGGGGCAGTTTTTATAGCAATCAGCCCCAGCATTTT. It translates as CASSVWGSFYSNQPQHF.